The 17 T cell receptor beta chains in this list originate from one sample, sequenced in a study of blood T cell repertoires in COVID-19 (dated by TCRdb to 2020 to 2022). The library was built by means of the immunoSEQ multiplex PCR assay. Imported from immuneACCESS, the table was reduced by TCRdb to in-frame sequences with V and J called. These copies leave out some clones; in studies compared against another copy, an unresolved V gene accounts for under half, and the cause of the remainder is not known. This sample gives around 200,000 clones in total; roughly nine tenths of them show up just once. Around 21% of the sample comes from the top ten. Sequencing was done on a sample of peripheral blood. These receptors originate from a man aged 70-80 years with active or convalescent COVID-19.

The CDR3 reads CASSPGAEEAFF. The CDR3 nucleotides are TGTGCCAGCAGCCCAGGAGCGGAAGAAGCTTTCTTT. The chain has TRBV6-6 and TRBJ1-1; no clear D. CDR1 is MNHNY and CDR2 is SVGAGI in the germline V gene (reference sequence). This CDR3 is built from 12 residues. Trimming removed 6 bases from V and 8 bases from J, with 13 bases in between.

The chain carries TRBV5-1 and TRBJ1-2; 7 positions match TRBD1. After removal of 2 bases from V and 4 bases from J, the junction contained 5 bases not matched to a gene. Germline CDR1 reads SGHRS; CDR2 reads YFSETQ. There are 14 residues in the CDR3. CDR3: CASSLQGIGYGYTF. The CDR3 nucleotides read TGCGCCAGCAGCTTACAGGGGATCGGCTATGGCTACACCTTC. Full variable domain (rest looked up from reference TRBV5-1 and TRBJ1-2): KAGVTQTPRYLIKTRGQQVTLSCSPISGHRSVSWYQQTPGQGLQFLFEYFSETQRNKGNFPGRFSGRQFSNSRSEMNVSTLELGDSALYLCASSLQGIGYGYTFGSGTRLTVV.

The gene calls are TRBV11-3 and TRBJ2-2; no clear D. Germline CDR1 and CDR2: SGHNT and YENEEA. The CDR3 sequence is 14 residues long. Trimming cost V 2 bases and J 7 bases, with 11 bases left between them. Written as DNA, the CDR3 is TGTGCCAGCAGCTTAACCCGGTCGGTCGGGGAGCTGTTTTTT. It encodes CASSLTRSVGELFF.

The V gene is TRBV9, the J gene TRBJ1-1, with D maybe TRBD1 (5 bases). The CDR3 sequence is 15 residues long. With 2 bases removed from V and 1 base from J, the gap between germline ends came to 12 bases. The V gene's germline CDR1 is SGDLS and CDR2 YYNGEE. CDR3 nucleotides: TGTGCCAGCAGCGTGGGGACTATTTCGAACACTGAAGCTTTCTTT. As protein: CASSVGTISNTEAFF.

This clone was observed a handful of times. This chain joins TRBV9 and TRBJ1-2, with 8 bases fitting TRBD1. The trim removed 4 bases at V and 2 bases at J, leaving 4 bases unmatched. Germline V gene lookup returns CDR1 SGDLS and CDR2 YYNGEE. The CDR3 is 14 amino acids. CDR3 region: CASSQWDRNYGYTF. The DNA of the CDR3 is TGTGCCAGCAGCCAATGGGACAGGAACTATGGCTACACCTTC.

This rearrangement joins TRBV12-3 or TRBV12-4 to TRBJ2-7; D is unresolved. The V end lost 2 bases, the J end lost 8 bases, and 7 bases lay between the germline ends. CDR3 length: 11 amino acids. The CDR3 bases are TGTGCCAGCAGTTTAAGTAGCAAGCAGTACTTC. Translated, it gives CASSLSSKQYF.

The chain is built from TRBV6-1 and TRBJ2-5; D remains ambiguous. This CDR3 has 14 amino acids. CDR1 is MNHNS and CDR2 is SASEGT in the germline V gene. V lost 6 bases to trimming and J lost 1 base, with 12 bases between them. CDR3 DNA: TGTGCCAGCAGCAACTCGGTCGCCCAAGAGACCCAGTACTTC. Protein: CASSNSVAQETQYF.

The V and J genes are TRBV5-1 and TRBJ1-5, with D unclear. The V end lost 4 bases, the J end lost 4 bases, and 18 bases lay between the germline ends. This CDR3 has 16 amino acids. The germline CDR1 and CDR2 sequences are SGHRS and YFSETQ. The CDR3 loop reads CASSPVTGIANQPQHF. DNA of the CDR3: TGCGCCAGCAGCCCCGTGACGGGGATAGCAAATCAGCCCCAGCATTTT.

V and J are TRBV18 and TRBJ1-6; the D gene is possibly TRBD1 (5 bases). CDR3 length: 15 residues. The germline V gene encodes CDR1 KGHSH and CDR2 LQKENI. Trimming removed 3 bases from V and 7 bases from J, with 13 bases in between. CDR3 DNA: TGTGCCAGCTCACCCGCAGGGATTGCGAATTCACCCCTCCACTTT. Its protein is CASSPAGIANSPLHF.

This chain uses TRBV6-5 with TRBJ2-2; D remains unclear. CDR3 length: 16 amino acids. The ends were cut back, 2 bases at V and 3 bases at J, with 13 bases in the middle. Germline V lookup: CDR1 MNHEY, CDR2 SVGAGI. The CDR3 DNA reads TGTGCCAGCAGTTACCAGGCCTCGGTAGACACCGGGGAGCTGTTTTTT. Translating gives CASSYQASVDTGELFF.

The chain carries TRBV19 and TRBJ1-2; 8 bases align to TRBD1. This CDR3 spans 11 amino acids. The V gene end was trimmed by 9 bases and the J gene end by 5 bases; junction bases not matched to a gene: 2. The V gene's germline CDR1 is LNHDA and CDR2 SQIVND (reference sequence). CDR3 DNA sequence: TGTGCCAGCCGGGACAGGTATGGCTACACCTTC. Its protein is CASRDRYGYTF.

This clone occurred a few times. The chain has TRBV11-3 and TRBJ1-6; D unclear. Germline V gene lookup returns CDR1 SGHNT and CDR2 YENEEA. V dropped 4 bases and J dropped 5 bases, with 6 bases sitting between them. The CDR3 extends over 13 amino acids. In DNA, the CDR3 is TGTGCCAGCAGCTCTTCCCATAATTCACCCCTCCACTTT. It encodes CASSSSHNSPLHF.

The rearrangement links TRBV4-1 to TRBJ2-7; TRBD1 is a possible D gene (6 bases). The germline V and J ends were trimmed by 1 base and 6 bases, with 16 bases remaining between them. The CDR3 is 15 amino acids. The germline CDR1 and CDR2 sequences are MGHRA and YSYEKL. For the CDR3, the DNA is TGCGCCAGCAGCCAAGCGGGGCAGGGGCAGGGCGAGCAGTACTTC. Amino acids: CASSQAGQGQGEQYF.

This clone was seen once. The CDR3 loop is CATSDSDRNLRPQHF. The CDR3 DNA sequence: TGTGCCACCAGTGACTCGGACAGGAACCTCCGGCCCCAGCATTTT. The chain recombines TRBV24-1 with TRBJ1-5; 7 bases map to TRBD1. The J segment lost 9 bases and the V segment lost 4 bases, leaving 11 bases of the junction unmatched. Germline loops: CDR1 KGHDR, CDR2 SFDVKD. This CDR3 spans 15 amino acids.

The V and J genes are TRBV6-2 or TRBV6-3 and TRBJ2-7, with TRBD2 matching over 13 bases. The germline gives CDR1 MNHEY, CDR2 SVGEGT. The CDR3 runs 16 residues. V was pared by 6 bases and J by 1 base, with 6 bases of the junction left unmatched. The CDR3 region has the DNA TGTGCCAGCAGCACCTTGGGACTAGCGGGGTCCTACGAGCAGTACTTC. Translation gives CASSTLGLAGSYEQYF.

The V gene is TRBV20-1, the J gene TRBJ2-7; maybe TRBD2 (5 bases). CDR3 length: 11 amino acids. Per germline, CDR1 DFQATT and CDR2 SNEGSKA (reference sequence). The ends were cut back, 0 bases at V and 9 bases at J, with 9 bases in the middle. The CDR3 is CSARDGRGQYF. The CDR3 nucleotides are TGCAGTGCTAGAGATGGGAGAGGGCAGTACTTC.

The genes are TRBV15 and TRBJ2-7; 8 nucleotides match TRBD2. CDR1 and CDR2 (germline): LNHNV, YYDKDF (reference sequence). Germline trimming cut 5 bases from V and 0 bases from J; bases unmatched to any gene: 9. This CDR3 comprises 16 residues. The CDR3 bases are TGTGCCACCAGCCTAACTAGCGGATCCTACTCCTACGAGCAGTACTTC. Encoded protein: CATSLTSGSYSYEQYF.